Shown below are 25 T cell receptor beta chains from a single sample sequenced in a study of blood T cell repertoires in COVID-19. The assay was immunoSEQ multiplex PCR, and TCRdb's table has in-frame clones only and misses some. The sample carries 75,000 to 80,000 clones, approximately 81% recorded once. The sequenced sample consisted of peripheral blood. The source of these receptors is a man aged 55 to 70 with COVID-19, enrolled during active disease.

This chain connects TRBV19 to TRBJ2-2, with D uncertain. Trimming pared 2 bases from V and 2 bases from J, leaving 9 bases between. Germline CDR1 reads LNHDA; CDR2 reads SQIVND (reference sequence). The length of the CDR3 is 15 residues. The chain's CDR3 is CASSIRTENTGELFF. The CDR3 DNA sequence: TGTGCCAGTAGTATACGAACAGAAAACACCGGGGAGCTGTTTTTT.

The chain is built from TRBV2 and TRBJ1-1; D gene uncertain. Germline values: CDR1 SNHLY, CDR2 FYNNEI. V gave up 5 bases and J gave up 3 bases, with 16 bases separating them. The CDR3 is 15 amino acids. CDR3 nucleotide sequence: TGTGCCAGCAGTCGGGAAGGACGAAGGTACACTGAAGCTTTCTTT. It translates to CASSREGRRYTEAFF.

The chain employs TRBV30 and TRBJ2-7; TRBD2 matches 10 bases. The CDR3 extends over 15 amino acids. The J segment lost 3 bases and the V segment lost 4 bases, leaving 9 bases of the junction unmatched. The germline gives CDR1 GTSNPN, CDR2 SVGIG (reference sequence). The CDR3 DNA is TGTGCCTGGACCCCACCGGGACTAGCGATCTACGAGCAGTACTTC. This gives the protein CAWTPPGLAIYEQYF.

The rearrangement joins TRBV2 to TRBJ1-1; 11 positions match TRBD1. The V segment lost 8 bases and the J segment 5 bases; nucleotides outside the gene matches: 4. CDR1 and CDR2 (germline): SNHLY, FYNNEI. This CDR3 is built from 13 residues. This CDR3 reads CASVGDRGTEAFF. The DNA for the CDR3 is TGTGCCAGCGTCGGGGACAGGGGGACTGAAGCTTTCTTT. The full variable domain, in which reference TRBV2 and TRBJ1-1 provide the parts outside the CDR3, is EPEVTQTPSHQVTQMGQEVILRCVPISNHLYFYWYRQILGQKVEFLVSFYNNEISEKSEIFDDQFSVERPDGSNFTLKIRSTKLEDSAMYFCASVGDRGTEAFFGQGTRLTVV.

This clone was seen once. The V gene is TRBV5-4, the J gene TRBJ2-7, with 9 bases identical to TRBD1. CDR1 is SGHNT and CDR2 is YYREEE in the germline V gene (reference sequence). The J segment lost 2 bases and the V segment lost 4 bases, leaving 7 bases of the junction unmatched. CDR3 size: 15 residues. CDR3 DNA: TGTGCCAGCAGCCAGGGACAGGGAGGAACCTACGAGCAGTACTTC. This sequence encodes CASSQGQGGTYEQYF.

The J gene is TRBJ2-3, the V gene TRBV13, with D hard to call. Germline CDR1 is PRHDT and CDR2 is FYEKMQ (reference sequence). The ends were cut back, 3 bases at V and 1 base at J, with 8 bases in the middle. The CDR3 runs 14 residues. The CDR3 nucleotides are TGTGCCAGCAGCTTTTTTTCGGGCACAGATACGCAGTATTTT. Its translation: CASSFFSGTDTQYF.

V gene TRBV4-1 combines with J gene TRBJ1-2; D is ambiguous. V lost 2 bases and J lost 8, with 12 bases in between. The CDR3 covers 13 residues. The V gene's germline CDR1 is MGHRA and CDR2 YSYEKL. CDR3 protein: CASSQTPGWGYTF. CDR3 nucleotide sequence: TGCGCCAGCAGCCAAACCCCGGGTTGGGGCTACACCTTC.

The chain links TRBV6-1 to TRBJ2-7; possible D gene TRBD1, 6 bases. The length of the CDR3 is 15 residues. Trimming cost V 1 base and J 7 bases, with 17 bases left between them. The V gene's germline CDR1 is MNHNS and CDR2 SASEGT. CDR3 DNA sequence: TGTGCCAGCAGTGAAGGGGCAGGGGCCTTAGGGGAGCAGTACTTC. It is translated as CASSEGAGALGEQYF.

There are a few counts of this clone. The chain links TRBV7-3 to TRBJ1-1; no clear D gene. Per the germline V gene, CDR1 is SGHTA and CDR2 is FQGTGA. V lost 1 base and J 4 bases, leaving 4 bases between the germline ends. The CDR3 sequence is 12 residues long. CDR3 sequence: CASSLILTEAFF. The CDR3 bases are TGTGCCAGCAGCTTAATCCTCACTGAAGCTTTCTTT.

The CDR3 here is CASSPTGASSYEQYF. The CDR3 bases are TGTGCCAGCTCACCGACAGGCGCCAGCTCCTACGAGCAGTACTTC. V is TRBV18 and J is TRBJ2-7; D is perhaps TRBD1 (6 bases). Per germline, CDR1 KGHSH and CDR2 LQKENI. V lost 3 bases and J lost 0, with 12 bases in between. CDR3 length: 15 residues.

The V gene is TRBV6-5, the J gene TRBJ1-2; a weak D match, TRBD1 (6 bases). V was shortened by 10 bases and J by 6 bases, with 18 bases between the two germline ends. Germline V gene sequence: CDR1 MNHEY, CDR2 SVGAGI. CDR3 length: 13 amino acids. DNA of the CDR3: TGTGCCACTACACTTCAACCAGGGGATGGCTACACCTTC. This codes for CATTLQPGDGYTF.

The gene calls are TRBV2 and TRBJ1-1, with 8 bases matching TRBD1. CDR3 length: 14 residues. CDR1 and CDR2 from the germline V gene are SNHLY and FYNNEI. V shed 6 bases, J shed 5 bases, and the junction held 8 bases outside the gene matches. This CDR3 reads CASRVGTGGTEAFF. The CDR3, as DNA: TGTGCCAGCAGAGTGGGGACAGGAGGAACTGAAGCTTTCTTT.

The chain combines TRBV5-1 with TRBJ1-4; 8 nucleotides line up with TRBD1. V lost 4 bases, J lost 5 bases, and 10 bases stayed unmatched. CDR3 length equals 16 residues. The V gene's germline CDR1 is SGHRS and CDR2 YFSETQ. The CDR3 DNA reads TGCGCCAGCAGCAGTATGATTAGGACAGGGAATGAAAAACTGTTTTTT. Translated: CASSSMIRTGNEKLFF. The whole variable domain, filled in from reference TRBV5-1 and TRBJ1-4, reads KAGVTQTPRYLIKTRGQQVTLSCSPISGHRSVSWYQQTPGQGLQFLFEYFSETQRNKGNFPGRFSGRQFSNSRSEMNVSTLELGDSALYLCASSSMIRTGNEKLFFGSGTQLSVL.

The chain is built from TRBV21-1 and TRBJ1-5; the table names TRBD1, a call not compared with the DNA. TRBV21-1 counts as a pseudogene. CDR3 length equals 16 residues. Here the CDR3 reads CASSLGTGEVNQPQHF. The CDR3 nucleotides read TGTGCCAGCAGCCTTGGGACAGGGGAGGTCAATCAGCCCCAGCATTTT.

Turning to this clone: One end of the junction is discordant with germline, which a read error may explain. In DNA, the CDR3 is TGTGCCAGCAGCTTAGATCTTGGACAGGCGAATTTT. Amino acid sequence: CASSLDLGQANF. The rearrangement uses TRBV7-2 and TRBJ1-3; 7 bases map to TRBD1. The CDR3 is made up of 12 amino acids. Germline V gene sequence: CDR1 SGHTA, CDR2 FQGNSA.

V and J are TRBV6-1 and TRBJ1-1; D unclear. This CDR3 is built from 14 residues. V lost 1 base to trimming and J lost 1 base, with 7 bases between them. CDR1 and CDR2 (germline): MNHNS, SASEGT. The CDR3 region is CASSEGHRNTEAFF. CDR3 bases: TGTGCCAGCAGTGAAGGGCACAGGAACACTGAAGCTTTCTTT.

V is TRBV1 and J is TRBJ2-7; the table's TRBD1 call for D was not verified on the DNA. TRBV1 is noted as a pseudogene. CDR3 length equals 15 residues. CDR3 sequence (DNA): TGCACCAGCAGCCCCCGAGCAGGGGACTCCTACGAGCAGTACTTC. It translates to CTSSPRAGDSYEQYF.

The chain uses TRBV9 and TRBJ1-5; D unresolved. Germline assignment: CDR1 SGDLS and CDR2 YYNGEE. The CDR3 is made up of 15 amino acids. V was trimmed by 0 bases and J by 3 bases, leaving 10 bases between them. The CDR3 DNA is TGTGCCAGCAGCGTAGGTGTAGGAGACAATCAGCCCCAGCATTTT. This translates into CASSVGVGDNQPQHF.

J is TRBJ2-2 and V is TRBV10-1; TRBD1 aligns across 8 bases. The CDR3 has 13 amino acids. Trimming removed 10 bases from V and 6 bases from J; junction bases left unmatched: 7. Germline CDR1 is WNHNN and CDR2 is SYGVQD (reference sequence). Here the CDR3 reads CATLDRASGELFF. In nucleotides, the CDR3 is TGCGCCACCCTGGACAGGGCATCCGGGGAGCTGTTTTTT.

The rearrangement uses TRBV19 and TRBJ1-2; tentatively, D is TRBD1 (5 bases). V lost 0 bases and J 3 bases, leaving 11 bases between the germline ends. This CDR3 is built from 15 residues. Germline values: CDR1 LNHDA, CDR2 SQIVND (reference sequence). CDR3 in DNA: TGTGCCAGTAGTATAGATCGGACGGGGGACTATGGCTACACCTTC. Its protein product is CASSIDRTGDYGYTF.

The rearrangement joins TRBV5-1 to TRBJ1-2; tentative D call: TRBD1 (5 bases). V was trimmed by 0 bases and J by 6 bases, leaving 9 bases between them. The CDR3 loop spans 13 amino acids. Germline assignment: CDR1 SGHRS and CDR2 YFSETQ. This chain's CDR3 is CASSLVWGDGYTF. As DNA, the CDR3 is TGCGCCAGCAGCTTGGTGTGGGGGGATGGCTACACCTTC.

This chain connects TRBV10-3 to TRBJ1-6; 8 bases match TRBD1. CDR1 is ENHRY, CDR2 SYGVKD, per germline. The CDR3 is made up of 15 amino acids. With V trimmed by 6 bases and J by 13 bases, 14 bases remained unmatched. The CDR3 sequence: CAIRPSDREVGPLHF. The CDR3, as DNA: TGTGCCATCAGACCCTCGGACAGGGAAGTAGGGCCCCTCCACTTT.

This chain links TRBV6-2 or TRBV6-3 with TRBJ2-3; 10 nucleotides align to TRBD2. Unmatched junction bases numbered 3, after V lost 0 bases and J lost 0 bases. Germline CDR1 is MNHEY and CDR2 is SVGEGT. This CDR3 is 17 amino acids long. The CDR3 DNA reads TGTGCCAGCAGTTACTCGACGACTAGCGGGAGCACAGATACGCAGTATTTT. Protein: CASSYSTTSGSTDTQYF.

This rearrangement joins TRBV12-3 or TRBV12-4 to TRBJ1-2, with D unclear. Trimming removed 6 bases at V and 2 bases at J, with 10 bases between. This CDR3 comprises 13 residues. The CDR3 region is CASSRGQNYGYTF. CDR3 DNA: TGTGCCAGCAGCCGAGGCCAGAACTATGGCTACACCTTC.

J is TRBJ1-2 and V is TRBV28; 7 nucleotides align to TRBD1. This CDR3 is 15 amino acids long. Trimming at V came to 4 bases and at J to 2 bases, leaving 7 bases not matched to a gene. In germline, CDR1 is MDHEN, CDR2 SYDVKM. The CDR3 reads CASSSPGTVNYGYTF. The CDR3 nucleotides read TGTGCCAGCAGTTCACCCGGGACAGTGAACTATGGCTACACCTTC.